The T cell receptor (beta chain) under discussion was sequenced for a study of spatial heterogeneity in lung cancer. Study overall: Each distinct TCR and UMI combination averaged more than ten appearances in raw reads. Study results and limitations: Counts of expanded alpha and beta TCRs within tumors tracked the tumor nonsynonymous mutation count.

Many counts were recorded for this clonotype. Its antigen remains unidentified. This beta chain is off target for a library built for alpha chains, so its abundance means little. Time point of the sample: sample taken at primary tumor resection. With 3 bases removed from V and 0 bases from J, the gap between germline ends came to 6 bases. Germline CDR1 is DFQATT and CDR2 is SNEGSKA (reference sequence). The CDR3 runs to 12 residues. All TCR cDNA molecules were individually tagged with a unique molecular identifier. TCRdb called the 5' RACE reads again in MiXCR, with one record for every CDR3 protein. The sample yields 16,000 or so distinct CDR3 sequences, roughly 5.8% seen once.

The specimen comprised lung tumor tissue, sampled at surgery. The TCR was taken from a female donor with early-stage non-small cell lung cancer. The chain employs TRBV20-1 and TRBJ2-7, with no clear D. The CDR3 sequence is CSASPSSYEQYF. The CDR3 coding sequence is TGCAGTGCTAGTCCGAGCTCCTACGAGCAGTACTTC.